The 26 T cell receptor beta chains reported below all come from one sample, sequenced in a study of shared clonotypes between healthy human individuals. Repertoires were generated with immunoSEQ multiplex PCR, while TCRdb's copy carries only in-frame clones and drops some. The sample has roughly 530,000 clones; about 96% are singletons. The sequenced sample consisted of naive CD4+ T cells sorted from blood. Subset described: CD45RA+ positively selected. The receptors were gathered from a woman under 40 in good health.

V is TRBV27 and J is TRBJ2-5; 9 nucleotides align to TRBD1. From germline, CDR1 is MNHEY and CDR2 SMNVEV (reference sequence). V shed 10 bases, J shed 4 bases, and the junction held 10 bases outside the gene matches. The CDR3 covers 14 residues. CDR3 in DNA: TGTGCCACTCGACCGGGACAGGGTGGAGAGACCCAGTACTTC. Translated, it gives CATRPGQGGETQYF.

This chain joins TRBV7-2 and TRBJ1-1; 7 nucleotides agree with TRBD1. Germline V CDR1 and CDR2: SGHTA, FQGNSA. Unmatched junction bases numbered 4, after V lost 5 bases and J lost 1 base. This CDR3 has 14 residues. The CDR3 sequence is CASSRQGGNTEAFF. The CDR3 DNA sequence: TGTGCCAGCAGCCGACAGGGAGGGAACACTGAAGCTTTCTTT.

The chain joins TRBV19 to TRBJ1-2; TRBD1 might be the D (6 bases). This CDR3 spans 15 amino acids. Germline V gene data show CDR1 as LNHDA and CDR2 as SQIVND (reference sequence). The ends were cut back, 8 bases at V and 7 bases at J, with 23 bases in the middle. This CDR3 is CASGGDKDILGGYTF. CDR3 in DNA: TGTGCCAGTGGAGGGGACAAGGACATCTTGGGTGGCTACACCTTC. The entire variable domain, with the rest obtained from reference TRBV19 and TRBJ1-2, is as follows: DGGITQSPKYLFRKEGQNVTLSCEQNLNHDAMYWYRQDPGQGLRLIYYSQIVNDFQKGDIAEGYSVSREKKESFPLTVTSAQKNPTAFYLCASGGDKDILGGYTFGSGTRLTVV.

The CDR3 spells CASSVGPGTGSYEQYF. Here the CDR3 DNA reads TGTGCCAGCAGCGTCGGACCCGGGACAGGGTCCTACGAGCAGTACTTC. The chain couples TRBV9 to TRBJ2-7, with TRBD1 identical over 9 bases. The V segment lost 2 bases and the J segment 1 base; nucleotides outside the gene matches: 7. Germline V gives CDR1 SGDLS, CDR2 YYNGEE. The CDR3 spans 16 residues.

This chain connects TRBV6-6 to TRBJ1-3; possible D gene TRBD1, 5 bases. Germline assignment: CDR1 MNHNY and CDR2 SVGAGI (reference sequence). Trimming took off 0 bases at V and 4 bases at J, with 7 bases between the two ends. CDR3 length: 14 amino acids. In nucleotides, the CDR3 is TGTGCCAGCAGTTACTCGGCAGGGGGAAACACCATATATTTT. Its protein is CASSYSAGGNTIYF.

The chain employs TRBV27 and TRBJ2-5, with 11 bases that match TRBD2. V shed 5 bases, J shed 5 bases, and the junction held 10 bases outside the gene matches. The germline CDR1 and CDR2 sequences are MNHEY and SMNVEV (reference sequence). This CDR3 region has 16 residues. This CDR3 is CASSPTSGSFRETQYF. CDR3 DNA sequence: TGTGCCAGCAGTCCAACTAGCGGGAGCTTTCGGGAGACCCAGTACTTC.

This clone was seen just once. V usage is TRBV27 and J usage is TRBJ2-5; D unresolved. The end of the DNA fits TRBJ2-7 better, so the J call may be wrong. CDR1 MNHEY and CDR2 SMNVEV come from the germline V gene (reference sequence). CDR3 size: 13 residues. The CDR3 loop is CASSFDGFGEQYF. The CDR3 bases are TGTGCCAGCAGTTTCGATGGGTTCGGCGAGCAGTACTTC.

In DNA, the CDR3 is TGTGCCAGTAGCCGCTCCGGGACAGGGGGCTGGGAGCAGTACTTC. It translates to CASSRSGTGGWEQYF. The chain combines TRBV19 with TRBJ2-7; 12 bases are shared with TRBD1. Trimming took 6 bases from V and 7 from J; bases not matched to a gene: 10. Germline V CDR1 and CDR2: LNHDA, SQIVND (reference sequence). This CDR3 has 15 residues.

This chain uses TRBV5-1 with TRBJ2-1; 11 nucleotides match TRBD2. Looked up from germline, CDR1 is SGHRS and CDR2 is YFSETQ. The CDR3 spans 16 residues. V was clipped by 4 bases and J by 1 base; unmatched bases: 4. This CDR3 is CASSRGLAASYNEQFF. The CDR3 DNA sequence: TGCGCCAGCAGCCGGGGACTAGCGGCTTCCTACAATGAGCAGTTCTTC.

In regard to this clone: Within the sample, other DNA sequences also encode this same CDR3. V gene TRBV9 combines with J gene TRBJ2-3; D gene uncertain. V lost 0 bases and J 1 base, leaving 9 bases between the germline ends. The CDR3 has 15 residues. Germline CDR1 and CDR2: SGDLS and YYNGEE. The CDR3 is CASSVGRLGTDTQYF. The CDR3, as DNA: TGTGCCAGCAGCGTAGGACGATTAGGCACAGATACGCAGTATTTT.

The CDR3, as DNA: TGCGCCAGCAGAACAGGGGAAGAGACAGATACGCAGTATTTT. Translating gives CASRTGEETDTQYF. The J gene is TRBJ2-3, the V gene TRBV5-1; 7 bases line up with TRBD1. Germline CDR1 reads SGHRS; CDR2 reads YFSETQ. V gave up 5 bases and J gave up 3 bases; unmatched junction bases: 6. The CDR3 has 14 amino acids.

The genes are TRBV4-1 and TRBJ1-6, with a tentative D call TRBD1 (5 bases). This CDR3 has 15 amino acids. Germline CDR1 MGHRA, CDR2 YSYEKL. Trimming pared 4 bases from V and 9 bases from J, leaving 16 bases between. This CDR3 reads CASSPRRGTFSPLHF. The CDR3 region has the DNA TGCGCCAGCAGCCCGCGGAGGGGTACCTTTTCACCCCTCCACTTT.

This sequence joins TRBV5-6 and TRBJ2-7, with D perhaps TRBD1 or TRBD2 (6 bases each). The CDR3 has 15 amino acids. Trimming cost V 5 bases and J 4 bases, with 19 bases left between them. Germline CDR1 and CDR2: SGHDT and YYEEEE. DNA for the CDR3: TGTGCCAGCAGTTCATACGCGGGACACGGTTACGAGCAGTACTTC. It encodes CASSSYAGHGYEQYF.

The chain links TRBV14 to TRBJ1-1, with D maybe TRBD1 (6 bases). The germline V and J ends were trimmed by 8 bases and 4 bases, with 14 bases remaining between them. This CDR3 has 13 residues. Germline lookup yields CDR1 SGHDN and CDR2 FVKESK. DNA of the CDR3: TGTGCCAGCCGGGACAAGTCGGCCACTGAAGCTTTCTTT. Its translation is CASRDKSATEAFF.

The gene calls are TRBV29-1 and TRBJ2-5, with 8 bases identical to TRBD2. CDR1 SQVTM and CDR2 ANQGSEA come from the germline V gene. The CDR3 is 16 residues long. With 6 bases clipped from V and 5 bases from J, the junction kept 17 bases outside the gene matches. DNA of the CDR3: TGCAGCGTCCGGGGGGCGGGAGGCGGAGGTGTGGAGACCCAGTACTTC. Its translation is CSVRGAGGGGVETQYF.

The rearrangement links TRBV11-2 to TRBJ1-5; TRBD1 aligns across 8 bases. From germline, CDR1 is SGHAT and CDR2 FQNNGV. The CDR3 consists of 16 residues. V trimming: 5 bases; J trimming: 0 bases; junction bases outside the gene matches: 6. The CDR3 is CASSLDRGGSNQPQHF. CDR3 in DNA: TGTGCCAGCAGCCTCGACAGGGGTGGTAGCAATCAGCCCCAGCATTTT. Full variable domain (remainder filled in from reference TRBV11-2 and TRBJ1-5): EAGVAQSPRYKIIEKRQSVAFWCNPISGHATLYWYQQILGQGPKLLIQFQNNGVVDDSQLPKDRFSAERLKGVDSTLKIQPAKLEDSAVYLCASSLDRGGSNQPQHFGDGTRLSIL.

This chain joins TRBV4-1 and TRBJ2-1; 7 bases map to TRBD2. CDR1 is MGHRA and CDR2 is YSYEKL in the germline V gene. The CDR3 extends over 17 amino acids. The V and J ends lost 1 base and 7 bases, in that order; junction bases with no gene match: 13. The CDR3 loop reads CASSQAFGGGWGNEQFF. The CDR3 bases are TGCGCCAGCAGCCAAGCGTTTGGGGGAGGGTGGGGGAATGAGCAGTTCTTC.

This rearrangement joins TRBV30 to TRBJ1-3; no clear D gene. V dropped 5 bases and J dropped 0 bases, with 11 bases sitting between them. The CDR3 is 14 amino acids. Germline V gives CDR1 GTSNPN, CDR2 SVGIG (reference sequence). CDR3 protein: CAWGILSSGNTIYF. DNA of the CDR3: TGTGCCTGGGGGATTCTGAGCTCTGGAAACACCATATATTTT.

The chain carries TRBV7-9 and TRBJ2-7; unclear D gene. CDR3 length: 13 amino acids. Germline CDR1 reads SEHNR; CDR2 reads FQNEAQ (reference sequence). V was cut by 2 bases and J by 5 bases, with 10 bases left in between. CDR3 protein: CASSLTPSHEQYF. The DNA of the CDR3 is TGTGCCAGCAGCTTAACCCCCTCTCACGAGCAGTACTTC.

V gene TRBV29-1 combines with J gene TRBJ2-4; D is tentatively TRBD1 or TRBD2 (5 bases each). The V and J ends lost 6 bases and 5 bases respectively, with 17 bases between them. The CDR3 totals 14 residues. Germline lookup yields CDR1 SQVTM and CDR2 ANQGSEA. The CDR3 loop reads CSVTRMGEENIQYF. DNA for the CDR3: TGCAGCGTGACAAGAATGGGGGAAGAAAACATTCAGTACTTC. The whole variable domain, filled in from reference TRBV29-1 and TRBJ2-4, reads SAVISQKPSRDICQRGTSLTIQCQVDSQVTMMFWYRQQPGQSLTLIATANQGSEATYESGFVIDKFPISRPNLTFSTLTVSNMSPEDSSIYLCSVTRMGEENIQYFGAGTRLSVL.

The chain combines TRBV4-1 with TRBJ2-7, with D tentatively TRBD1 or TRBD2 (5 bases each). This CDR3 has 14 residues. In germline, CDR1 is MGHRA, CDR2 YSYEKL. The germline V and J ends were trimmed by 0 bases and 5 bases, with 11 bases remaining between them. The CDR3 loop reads CASSQDRGDHEQYF. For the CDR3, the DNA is TGCGCCAGCAGCCAAGATAGGGGAGACCACGAGCAGTACTTC.

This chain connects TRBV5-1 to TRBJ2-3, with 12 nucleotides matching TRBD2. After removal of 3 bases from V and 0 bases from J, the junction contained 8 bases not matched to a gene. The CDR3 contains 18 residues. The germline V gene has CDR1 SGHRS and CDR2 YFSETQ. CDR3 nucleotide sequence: TGCGCCAGCAGCTCCTCCAGGACTAGCGGGACGAGCACAGATACGCAGTATTTT. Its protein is CASSSSRTSGTSTDTQYF.

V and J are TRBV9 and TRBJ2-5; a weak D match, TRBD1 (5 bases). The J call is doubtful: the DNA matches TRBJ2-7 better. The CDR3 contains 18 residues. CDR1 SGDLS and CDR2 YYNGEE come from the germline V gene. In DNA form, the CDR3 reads TGTGCCAGCAGCGTAGGCGGTGGATGGGGATCAGGGTCCTACGAGCAGTACTTC. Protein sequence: CASSVGGGWGSGSYEQYF.

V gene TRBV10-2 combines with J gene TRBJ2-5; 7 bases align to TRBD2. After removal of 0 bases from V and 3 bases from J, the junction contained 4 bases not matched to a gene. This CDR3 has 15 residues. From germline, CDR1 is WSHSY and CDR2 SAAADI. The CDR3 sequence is CASSESRTRKETQYF. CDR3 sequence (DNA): TGCGCCAGCAGTGAGTCGAGGACTAGAAAAGAGACCCAGTACTTC.

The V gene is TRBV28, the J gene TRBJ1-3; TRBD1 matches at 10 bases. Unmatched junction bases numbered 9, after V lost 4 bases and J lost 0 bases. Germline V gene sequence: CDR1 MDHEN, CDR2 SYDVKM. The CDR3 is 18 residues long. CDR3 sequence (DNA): TGTGCCAGCAGTTACTCGGGACAGGGGCCCTACTCTGGAAACACCATATATTTT. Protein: CASSYSGQGPYSGNTIYF.

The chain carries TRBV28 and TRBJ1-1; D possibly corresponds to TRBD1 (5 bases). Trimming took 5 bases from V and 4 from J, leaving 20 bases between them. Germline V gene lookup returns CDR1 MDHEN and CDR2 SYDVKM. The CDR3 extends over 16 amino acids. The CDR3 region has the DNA TGTGCCAGCAGTCTCCGGGTTGGGGCTTTAGGCACTGAAGCTTTCTTT. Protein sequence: CASSLRVGALGTEAFF.